Listed below are T cell receptor beta chains from one sample, sequenced in a study of CD8 T cells in Susac syndrome. TCRdb analysed the immunoSEQ multiplex PCR reads with MiXCR anew, one entry per CDR3 protein. The sample contains 160,000 or so distinct CDR3 sequences, 95% to 96% of which appear only once. Input material: CD8+ T cells from PBMCs. Receptor source: a human donor with multiple sclerosis. Each CDR3 is given without its conserved first and last residue.

j_gene,v_gene,CDR3aa
TRBJ2-3,TRBV2,ASRTGGNPGTDTQY
TRBJ1-6,TRBV7-9,ASRSTGGISPYNSPLH
TRBJ2-2,TRBV11-2,ASSSWGSATGELF
TRBJ1-1,TRBV29-1,SVRDRPTEAF
TRBJ1-2,TRBV24-1,ATSDGRGWDYGYT
TRBJ1-1,TRBV14,ASSQVRGNTEAF
TRBJ2-3,TRBV7-3,ASSSSPGTGADTQY
TRBJ2-3,TRBV12-3/TRBV12-4,ASSPGTGGIGTDTQY
TRBJ2-2,TRBV29-1,SVLIDSPILGTGELF
TRBJ2-3,TRBV27,ASSQAGGSTDTQY
TRBJ2-3,TRBV2,ASSRDSLSSTDTQY
TRBJ2-5,TRBV29-1,SVEGTAETQY
TRBJ2-1,TRBV7-3,ASSLDGPLDEQF
TRBJ2-7,TRBV12-3/TRBV12-4,ASSFLDEQY
TRBJ1-1,TRBV20-1,SARGPLQAF
TRBJ1-5,TRBV20-1,SLSSPQH
TRBJ1-5,TRBV20-1,SALTDSNQPQH
TRBJ2-7,TRBV3-1,ASSPRPGAGDSYEQY
TRBJ2-3,TRBV28,ASSGLAGAYHTDTQY
TRBJ1-5,TRBV27,ASSQGQSNQPQH
TRBJ1-2,TRBV9,ASSPYSDRGLYGYT
TRBJ1-6,TRBV27,ASSFRSDTNSPLH
TRBJ2-3,TRBV13,ASSAQPGTSGGAMALAQY
TRBJ2-5,TRBV28,ASILGETQY
TRBJ2-6,TRBV13,ASSSQAAGANVLT
TRBJ1-5,TRBV3-1,ASSQEGRGGYQPQH
TRBJ2-7,TRBV13,ASSLRPDGNEQY
TRBJ1-1,TRBV5-1,ASSLEAPAVEAF
TRBJ2-7,TRBV20-1,SASDRGEQY
TRBJ2-5,TRBV7-9,ASSLVGLRETQY
TRBJ1-2,TRBV27,ASSLSEDRSYGYT
TRBJ2-7,TRBV6-5,ASSYVGQGVSYEQY
TRBJ2-5,TRBV4-1,ASSLTTEETQY
TRBJ2-7,TRBV28,ASSLLEGQGTYEQY
TRBJ1-4,TRBV6-2/TRBV6-3,ASRPTGSNEKLF
TRBJ1-2,TRBV29-1,SVEGTEANYGYT
TRBJ1-5,TRBV4-1,ASSQDPPRDTNQPQH
TRBJ2-5,TRBV7-9,ASSLRSGGQETQY
TRBJ2-2,TRBV19,ASSSGTATGELF